This TCR beta chain was sequenced during a study of TIL therapy for anti-PD-1-resistant metastatic lung cancer. In the study overall: Median tumor mutation burden was roughly 1.5 mutations per megabase. Study results and limitations: The cohort had more treatment-naive, never-smoker and oncogene-addicted patients than typical. TIL clonotype persistence in blood showed no apparent association with response.

This was the immunoSEQ v3 assay. Libraries were prepared by immunoSEQ multiplex PCR; TCRdb keeps only in-frame clonotypes and omits some of them. The sample consists of tens of thousands of clones, 65% to 90% of them appearing once. The CDR3 loop spans 16 amino acids. Trimming removed 4 bases from V and 1 base from J; junction bases left unmatched: 4. The germline gives CDR1 SGHNT, CDR2 YYREEE (reference sequence). Concerning this clone itself: Antigen specificity is unknown.

Time point noted: pre-treatment sample, taken before nivolumab and TIL therapy. The chain uses TRBV5-4 and TRBJ2-5; 13 bases agree with TRBD2. The sample was blood, taken at baseline. The clonotype was recovered from a person between 25 and 79 years old with non-small cell lung cancer. CDR3 protein: CASSQTSGGSQETQYF. The CDR3 nucleotides read TGTGCCAGCAGCCAGACTAGCGGGGGGTCCCAAGAGACCCAGTACTTC.